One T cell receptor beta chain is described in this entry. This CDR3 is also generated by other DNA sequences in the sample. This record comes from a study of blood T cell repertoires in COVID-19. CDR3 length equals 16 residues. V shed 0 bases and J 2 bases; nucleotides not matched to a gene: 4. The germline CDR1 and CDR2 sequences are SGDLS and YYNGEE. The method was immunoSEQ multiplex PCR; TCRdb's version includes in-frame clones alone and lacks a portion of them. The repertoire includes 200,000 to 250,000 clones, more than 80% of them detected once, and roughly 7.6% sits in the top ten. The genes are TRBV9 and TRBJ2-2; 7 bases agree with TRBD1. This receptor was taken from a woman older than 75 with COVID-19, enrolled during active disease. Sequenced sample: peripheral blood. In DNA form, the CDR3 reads TGTGCCAGCAGCGTAGGGGTAGGGGGCAACACCGGGGAGCTGTTTTTT. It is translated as CASSVGVGGNTGELFF.